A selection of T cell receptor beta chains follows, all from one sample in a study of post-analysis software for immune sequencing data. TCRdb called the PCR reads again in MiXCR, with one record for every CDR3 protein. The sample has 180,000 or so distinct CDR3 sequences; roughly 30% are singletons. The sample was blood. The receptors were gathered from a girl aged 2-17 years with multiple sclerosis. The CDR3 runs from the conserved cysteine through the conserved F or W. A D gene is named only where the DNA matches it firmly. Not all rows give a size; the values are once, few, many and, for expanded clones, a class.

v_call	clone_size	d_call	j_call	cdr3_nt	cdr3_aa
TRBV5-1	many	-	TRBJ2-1	TGCGCCAGCAGTGATCTCGGTGAGCAGTTCTTC	CASSDLGEQFF
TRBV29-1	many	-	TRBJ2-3	TGCAGCGTTCGGGGGCTCGCAGATACGCAGTATTTT	CSVRGLADTQYF
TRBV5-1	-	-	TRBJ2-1	TGCGTCAGCAGTACGGCTAACAATGAGCAGTTCTTC	CVSSTANNEQFF
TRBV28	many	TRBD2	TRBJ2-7	TGTGCCAGCAGTTTCGGGGGGAAGGGCTCCTACGAGCAGTACTTC	CASSFGGKGSYEQYF
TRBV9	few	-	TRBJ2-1	TGTGCCAGCAGCGTTGCAAAGGTGAATGAGCAGTTCTTC	CASSVAKVNEQFF
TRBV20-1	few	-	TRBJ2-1	TGCAGTGCTAGAGATCTCCTAGATCCGTCCTACAATGAGCAGTTCTTC	CSARDLLDPSYNEQFF
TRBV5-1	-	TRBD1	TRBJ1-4	TGCGCCAGCAGCTTGGTTGGGACAGTTGGTGGAAAACTGTTTTTT	CASSLVGTVGGKLFF
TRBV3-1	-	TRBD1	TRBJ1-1	TGTGCCAGCAGCCAGTGGGACAGCTGGAACACTGAAGCTTTCTTT	CASSQWDSWNTEAFF
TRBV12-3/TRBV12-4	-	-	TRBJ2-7	TGTGCCAGCAGGCCCGCGGGACAGACGTACGAGCAGTACTTC	CASRPAGQTYEQYF
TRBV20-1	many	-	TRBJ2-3	TGCAGTGCCACGTCCGGGGGCCTCACAGATACGCAGTATTTT	CSATSGGLTDTQYF
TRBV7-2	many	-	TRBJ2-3	TGTGCCAGCAGCTTAACACACACAGATACGCAGTATTTT	CASSLTHTDTQYF
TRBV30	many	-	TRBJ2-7	TGTGCCTGGAGCACAATGACCTACGAGCAGTACTTC	CAWSTMTYEQYF
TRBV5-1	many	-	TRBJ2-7	TGCGCCAGCAGCTTGGGGTTCCCGTCTTACGAGCAGTACTTC	CASSLGFPSYEQYF
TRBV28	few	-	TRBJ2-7	TGTGCCAGCAGTTTAGTGGGGGGTTCGTACGAGCAGTACTTC	CASSLVGGSYEQYF
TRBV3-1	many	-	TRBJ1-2	TGTGCCAGCAGCCAACGTGGGGGCTCGGGAAGTGGCTACACCTTC	CASSQRGGSGSGYTF
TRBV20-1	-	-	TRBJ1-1	TGCAGTGCTAGAGTGGGAGGGAACACTGAAGCTTTCTTT	CSARVGGNTEAFF
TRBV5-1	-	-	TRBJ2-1	TGCGCCAGCAGCTTGGCTGGCGGGTCCCTCTACAATGAGCAGTTCTTC	CASSLAGGSLYNEQFF